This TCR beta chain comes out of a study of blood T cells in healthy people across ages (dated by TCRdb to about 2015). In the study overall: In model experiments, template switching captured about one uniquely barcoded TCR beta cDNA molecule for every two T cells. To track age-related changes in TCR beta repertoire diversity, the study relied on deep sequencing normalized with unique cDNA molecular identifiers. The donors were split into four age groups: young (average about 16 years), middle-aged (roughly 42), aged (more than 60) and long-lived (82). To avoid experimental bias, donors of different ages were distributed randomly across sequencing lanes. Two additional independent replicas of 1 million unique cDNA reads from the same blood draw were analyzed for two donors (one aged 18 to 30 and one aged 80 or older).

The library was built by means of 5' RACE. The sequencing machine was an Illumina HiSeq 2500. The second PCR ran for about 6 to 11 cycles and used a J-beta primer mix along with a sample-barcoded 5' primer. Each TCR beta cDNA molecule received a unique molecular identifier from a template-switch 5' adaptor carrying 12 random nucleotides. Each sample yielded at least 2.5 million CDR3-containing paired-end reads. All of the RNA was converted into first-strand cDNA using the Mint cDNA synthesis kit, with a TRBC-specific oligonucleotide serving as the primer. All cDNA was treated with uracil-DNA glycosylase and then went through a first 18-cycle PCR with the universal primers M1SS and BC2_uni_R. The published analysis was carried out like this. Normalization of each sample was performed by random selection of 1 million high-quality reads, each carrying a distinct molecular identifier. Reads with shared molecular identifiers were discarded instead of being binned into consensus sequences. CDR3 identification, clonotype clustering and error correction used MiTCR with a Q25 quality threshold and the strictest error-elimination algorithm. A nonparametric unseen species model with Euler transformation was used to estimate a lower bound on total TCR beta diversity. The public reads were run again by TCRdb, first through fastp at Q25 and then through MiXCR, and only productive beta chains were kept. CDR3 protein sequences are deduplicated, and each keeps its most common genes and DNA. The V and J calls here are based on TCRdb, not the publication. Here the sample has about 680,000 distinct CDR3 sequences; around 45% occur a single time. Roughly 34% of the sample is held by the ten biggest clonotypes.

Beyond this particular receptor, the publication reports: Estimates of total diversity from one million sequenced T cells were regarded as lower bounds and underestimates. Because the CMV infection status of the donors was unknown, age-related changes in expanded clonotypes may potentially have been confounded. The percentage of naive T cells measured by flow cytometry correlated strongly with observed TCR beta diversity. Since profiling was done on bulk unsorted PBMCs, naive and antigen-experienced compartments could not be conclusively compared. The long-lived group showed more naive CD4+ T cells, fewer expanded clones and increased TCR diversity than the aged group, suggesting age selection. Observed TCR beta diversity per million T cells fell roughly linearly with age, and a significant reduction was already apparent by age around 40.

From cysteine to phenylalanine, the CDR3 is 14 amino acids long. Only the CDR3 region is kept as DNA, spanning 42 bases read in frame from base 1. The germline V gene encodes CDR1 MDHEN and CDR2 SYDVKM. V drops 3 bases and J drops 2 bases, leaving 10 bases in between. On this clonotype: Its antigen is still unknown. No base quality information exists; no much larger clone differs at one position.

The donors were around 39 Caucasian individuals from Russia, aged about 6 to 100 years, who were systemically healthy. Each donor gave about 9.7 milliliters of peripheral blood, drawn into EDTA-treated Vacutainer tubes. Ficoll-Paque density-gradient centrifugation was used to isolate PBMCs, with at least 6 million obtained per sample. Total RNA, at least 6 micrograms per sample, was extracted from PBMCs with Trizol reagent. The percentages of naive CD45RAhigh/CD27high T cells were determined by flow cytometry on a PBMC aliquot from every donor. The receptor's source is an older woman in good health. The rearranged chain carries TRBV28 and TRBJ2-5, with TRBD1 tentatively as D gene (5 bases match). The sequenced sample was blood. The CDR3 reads CASSLPTAQETQYF. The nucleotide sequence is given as TGTGCCAGCAGTTTGCCGACAGCACAAGAGACCCAGTACTTC.